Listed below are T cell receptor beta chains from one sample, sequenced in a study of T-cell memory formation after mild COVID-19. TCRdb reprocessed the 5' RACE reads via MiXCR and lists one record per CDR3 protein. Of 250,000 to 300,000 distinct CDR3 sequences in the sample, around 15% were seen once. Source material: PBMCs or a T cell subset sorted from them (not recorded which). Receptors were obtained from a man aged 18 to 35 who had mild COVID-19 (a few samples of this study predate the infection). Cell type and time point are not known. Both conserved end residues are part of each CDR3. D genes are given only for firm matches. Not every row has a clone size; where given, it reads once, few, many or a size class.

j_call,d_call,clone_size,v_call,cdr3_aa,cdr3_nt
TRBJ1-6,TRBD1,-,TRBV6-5,CASSYSTGMGSPLHF,TGTGCCAGCAGTTACTCGACAGGGATGGGTTCACCCCTCCACTTT
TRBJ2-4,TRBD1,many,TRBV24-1,CATSDDRGGKNIQYF,TGTGCCACCAGTGATGACAGGGGAGGCAAAAACATTCAGTACTTC
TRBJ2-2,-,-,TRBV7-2,CASSPGWSGELFF,TGTGCCAGCAGCCCCGGTTGGTCCGGGGAGCTGTTTTTT
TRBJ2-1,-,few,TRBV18,CASSVRDVVEQFF,TGTGCCAGCTCAGTACGGGACGTCGTTGAGCAGTTCTTC
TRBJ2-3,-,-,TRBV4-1,CASSQEGVGPDTQYF,TGCGCCAGCAGCCAAGAAGGGGTTGGGCCAGATACGCAGTATTTT
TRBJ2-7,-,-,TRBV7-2,CASSSYPIAREQYF,TGTGCCAGCAGCTCCTACCCTATAGCGCGGGAGCAGTACTTC
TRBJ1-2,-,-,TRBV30,CAWSVLAGGGYTF,TGTGCCTGGAGTGTACTGGCGGGAGGGGGCTACACCTTC
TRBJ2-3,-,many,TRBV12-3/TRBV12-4,CASSSSGSTDTQYF,TGTGCCAGCAGTTCCAGCGGGAGCACAGATACGCAGTATTTT
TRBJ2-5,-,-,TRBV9,CASTLLGRMTETQYF,TGTGCCAGCACACTTCTCGGTCGGATGACAGAGACCCAGTACTTC
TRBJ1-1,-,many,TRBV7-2,CASSLVGHPNTEAFF,TGTGCCAGCAGCTTAGTCGGTCACCCGAACACTGAAGCTTTCTTT
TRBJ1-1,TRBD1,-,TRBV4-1,CASSQHAGGSDTEAFF,TGCGCCAGCAGCCAGCACGCAGGGGGTTCGGACACTGAAGCTTTCTTT
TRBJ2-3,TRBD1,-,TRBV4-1,CASSTHGQGADTQYF,TGCGCCAGCAGCACTCACGGACAGGGGGCAGATACGCAGTATTTT
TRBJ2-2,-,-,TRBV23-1,CASTPGARANTGELFF,TGCGCCAGCACCCCGGGGGCTAGAGCGAACACCGGGGAGCTGTTTTTT
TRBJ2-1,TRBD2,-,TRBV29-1,CSAGTSGDYNEQFF,TGCAGCGCCGGGACTAGCGGGGATTACAATGAGCAGTTCTTC
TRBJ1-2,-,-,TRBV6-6,CASSYALGFGYTF,TGTGCCAGCAGTTATGCCCTAGGGTTTGGCTACACCTTC
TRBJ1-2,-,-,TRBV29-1,CSVDSMGGWYGYTF,TGCAGCGTTGATAGCATGGGGGGGTGGTATGGCTACACCTTC
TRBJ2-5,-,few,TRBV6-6,CASRPRQVVWTQYF,TGTGCCAGCAGACCTCGACAGGTTGTCTGGACCCAGTACTTC
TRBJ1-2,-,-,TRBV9,CASSPRLWANYGYTF,TGTGCCAGCAGCCCTAGACTGTGGGCCAACTATGGCTACACCTTC
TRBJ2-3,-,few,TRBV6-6,CASRTISTDTQYF,TGTGCCAGCAGAACGATTAGCACAGATACGCAGTATTTT
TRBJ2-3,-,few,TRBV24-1,CATSDANDLLWDTQYF,TGTGCCACCAGTGATGCCAACGACCTCTTGTGGGATACGCAGTATTTT
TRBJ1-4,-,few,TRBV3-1,CASSQVSPLGKLFF,TGTGCCAGCAGCCAGGTCTCACCCCTCGGAAAACTGTTTTTT
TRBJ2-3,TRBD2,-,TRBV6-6,CASSYNLAGGATDTQYF,TGTGCCAGCAGTTACAATTTAGCGGGAGGCGCCACAGATACGCAGTATTTT
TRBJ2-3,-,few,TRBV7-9,CASRVPGWGLDTQYF,TGTGCCAGCAGGGTACCGGGGTGGGGCCTAGATACGCAGTATTTT
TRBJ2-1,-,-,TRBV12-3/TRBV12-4,CASSFRDATYNEQFF,TGTGCCAGCAGTTTCCGGGACGCGACCTACAATGAGCAGTTCTTC
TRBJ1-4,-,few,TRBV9,CASSTQGTNEKLFF,TGTGCCAGCAGCACCCAGGGGACTAATGAAAAACTGTTTTTT
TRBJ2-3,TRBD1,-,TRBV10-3,CATRQGGETDTQYF,TGTGCCACACGACAGGGTGGGGAGACAGATACGCAGTATTTT
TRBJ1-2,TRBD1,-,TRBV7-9,CASRGTGRSVTF,TGTGCCAGCAGGGGGACAGGGAGGTCAGTTACCTTC
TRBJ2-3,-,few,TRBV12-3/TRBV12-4,CASSLGVGTDTQYF,TGTGCCAGCAGCCTGGGGGTGGGCACAGATACGCAGTATTTT
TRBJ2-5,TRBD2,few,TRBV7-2,CASSLGLAGARGTETQYF,TGTGCCAGCAGCCTGGGGCTAGCGGGGGCACGGGGGACCGAGACCCAGTACTTC
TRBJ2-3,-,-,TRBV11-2,CASSFEGFFLSTDTQYF,TGTGCCAGCAGCTTCGAGGGTTTCTTTTTGAGTACAGATACGCAGTATTTT
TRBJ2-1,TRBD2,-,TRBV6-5,CASSYSILAGGREQFF,TGTGCCAGCAGTTACTCGATCCTAGCGGGGGGGCGCGAGCAGTTCTTC
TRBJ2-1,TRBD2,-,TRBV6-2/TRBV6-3,CASRGLAGSSYNEQFF,TGTGCCAGCAGAGGACTAGCGGGTTCCTCCTACAATGAGCAGTTCTTC
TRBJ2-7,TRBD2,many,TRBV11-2,CASSLIAGVGSYEQYF,TGTGCCAGCAGCTTAATTGCGGGGGTAGGGTCCTACGAGCAGTACTTC
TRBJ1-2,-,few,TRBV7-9,CASRSRTVSPYGYTF,TGTGCCAGCCGGTCCAGGACTGTGTCTCCCTATGGCTACACCTTC
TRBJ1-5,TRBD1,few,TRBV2,CASRATGGNQPQHF,TGTGCCAGCAGGGCGACAGGGGGCAATCAGCCCCAGCATTTT
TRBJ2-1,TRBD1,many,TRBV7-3,CASSWGQGNEQFF,TGTGCCAGCAGCTGGGGACAGGGCAATGAGCAGTTCTTC
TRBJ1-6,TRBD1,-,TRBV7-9,CASSQRQGSLHF,TGTGCCAGCAGCCAACGACAGGGTTCCCTCCACTTT
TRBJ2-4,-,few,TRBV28,CASSSRGAKNIQYF,TGTGCCAGCAGCTCCAGGGGAGCCAAAAACATTCAGTACTTC
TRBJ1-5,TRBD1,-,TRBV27,CASSPRQGSSQPQHF,TGTGCCAGCAGTCCGCGACAGGGATCGAGCCAGCCCCAGCATTTT
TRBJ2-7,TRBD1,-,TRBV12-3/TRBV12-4,CASMPGQGYEQYF,TGTGCCAGCATGCCGGGACAGGGATACGAGCAGTACTTC
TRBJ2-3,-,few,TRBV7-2,CASSPGISTDTQYF,TGTGCCAGCAGCCCGGGAATCAGCACAGATACGCAGTATTTT
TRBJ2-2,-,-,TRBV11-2,CASTGGGTGELFF,TGTGCCAGCACCGGGGGTGGCACCGGGGAGCTGTTTTTT
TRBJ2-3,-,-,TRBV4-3,CASSQESVGTDTQYF,TGCGCCAGCAGCCAAGAGAGCGTCGGCACAGATACGCAGTATTTT
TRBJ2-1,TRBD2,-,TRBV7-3,CASSLALAGNNEQFF,TGTGCCAGCAGCTTAGCTCTAGCGGGGAACAATGAGCAGTTCTTC
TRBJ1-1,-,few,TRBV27,CASSLLRYSEAFF,TGTGCCAGCAGTTTACTGCGATACTCTGAAGCTTTCTTT
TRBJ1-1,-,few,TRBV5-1,CASWDMMNTEAFF,TGCGCCAGCTGGGACATGATGAACACTGAAGCTTTCTTT
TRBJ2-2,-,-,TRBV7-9,CASSLAGVWTGELFF,TGTGCCAGCAGCTTGGCAGGGGTTTGGACCGGGGAGCTGTTTTTT
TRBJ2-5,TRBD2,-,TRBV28,CASSLLQTSGGAGETQYF,TGTGCCAGCAGTTTATTGCAGACTAGCGGGGGGGCCGGAGAGACCCAGTACTTC
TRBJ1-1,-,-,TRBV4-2,CASSEGWQGMNTEAFF,TGTGCCAGCAGCGAAGGATGGCAGGGAATGAACACTGAAGCTTTCTTT
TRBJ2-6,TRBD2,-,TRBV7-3,CASSLSSGSYSGANVLTF,TGTGCCAGCAGCCTCTCTAGCGGGAGCTACTCTGGGGCCAACGTCCTGACTTTC
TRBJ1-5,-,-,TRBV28,CASSLRDRKYQPQHF,TGTGCCAGCAGTTTAAGAGACAGAAAATATCAGCCCCAGCATTTT
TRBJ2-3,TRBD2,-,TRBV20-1,CSAQAGTNTDTQYF,TGCAGTGCCCAAGCCGGGACTAACACAGATACGCAGTATTTT
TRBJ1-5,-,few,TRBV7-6,CASSSGVPGSNQPQHF,TGTGCCAGCAGCTCGGGGGTACCGGGCAGCAATCAGCCCCAGCATTTT
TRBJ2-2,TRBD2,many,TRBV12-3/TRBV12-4,CASSAATLRGGLGGELFF,TGTGCCAGCAGTGCCGCGACTTTGCGGGGGGGCCTCGGCGGGGAGCTGTTTTTT